These 2 T cell receptor beta chains originate from one sample sequenced in a study of human T cells and chemical hapten exposure. TCRdb re-called the RACE reads with MiXCR, one entry per CDR3 protein. The sample includes around 56,000 distinct CDR3 sequences, 9.9% of them seen just once. Indicated time point: pre-sensitization, week 0. Treatment described: therapeutic diphenylcyclopropenone sensitization with weekly scalp DPC. The source was whole blood, collected in connection with sensitization to the hapten diphenylcyclopropenone (DPC). The receptors originated from a man aged 40-49 years with alopecia areata. Some clones in this sample may be carry-over from other donors' samples.

The table lists this clonotype with many counts. This sequence joins TRBV30 and TRBJ1-1; D not resolved. Germline CDR1 is GTSNPN and CDR2 is SVGIG (reference sequence). Trimming took off 4 bases at V and 1 base at J, with 7 bases between the two ends. The CDR3 length is 12 residues. CDR3 sequence: CAWTAGNTEAFF. The CDR3 coding sequence is TGTGCCTGGACGGCGGGGAACACTGAAGCTTTCTTT.

This rearrangement joins TRBV20-1 to TRBJ2-3, with D possibly matching TRBD1 (5 bases). CDR1 DFQATT and CDR2 SNEGSKA come from the germline V gene (reference sequence). The CDR3 is made up of 16 amino acids. Trimming removed 0 bases from V and 2 bases from J, with 15 bases in between. The chain's CDR3 is CSARDRTLSPTDTQYF. CDR3 in DNA: TGCAGTGCTAGAGATCGGACACTTTCCCCCACAGATACGCAGTATTTT.